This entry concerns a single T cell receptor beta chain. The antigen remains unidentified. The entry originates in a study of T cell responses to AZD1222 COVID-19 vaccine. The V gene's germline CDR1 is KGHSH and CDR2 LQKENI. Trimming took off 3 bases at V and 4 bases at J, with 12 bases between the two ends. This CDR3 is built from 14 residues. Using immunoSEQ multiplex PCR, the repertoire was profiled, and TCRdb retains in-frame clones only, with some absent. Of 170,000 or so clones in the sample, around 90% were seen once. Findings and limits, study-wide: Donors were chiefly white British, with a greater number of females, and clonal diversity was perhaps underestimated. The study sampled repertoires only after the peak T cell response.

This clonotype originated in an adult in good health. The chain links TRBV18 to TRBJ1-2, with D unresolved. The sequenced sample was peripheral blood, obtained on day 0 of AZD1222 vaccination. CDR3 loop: CASSPRVPLYGYTF. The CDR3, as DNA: TGTGCCAGCTCACCCAGAGTTCCGCTCTATGGCTACACCTTC.